This T cell receptor beta chain came from a study of shared clonotypes between healthy human individuals. Overall study findings and caveats: About 5% of naive CD4 clonotypes were shared across several donors.

Measured with immunoSEQ multiplex PCR; TCRdb has only the in-frame clones, and not every one. The data contain about 2.1 million clones, about 94% of them singletons. It was CD45RO-negative cells, positively selected for CCR7, that made up naive CD8 cells, with terminally differentiated effector memory CD45RA+ cells excluded. Per germline, CDR1 SNHLY and CDR2 FYNNEI. The CDR3 is 11 amino acids long, termini counted. In this sample, this clone turned up a few times. Its target is not known. Without the conserved terminal phenylalanine or tryptophan, this CDR3 likely stems from a read error. The DNA is omitted, as the CDR3 cannot be located on it reliably, and the CDR3 follows TCRdb's listing.

The J gene is TRBJ1-3, the V gene TRBV2. The sample consisted of naive CD8+ T cells from PBMCs. This sequence was found in a man aged 18 to 30 in good health. Some clones in this sample may be carry-over from other donors' samples. The CDR3: CASSGGPNSKV.